These T cell receptor beta chains were read from a single sample in a study of OX40 agonist ivuxolimab in advanced cancers. The protocol was immunoSEQ multiplex PCR, while the TCRdb copy is restricted to in-frame clones and leaves out a portion. Among 55,000 to 65,000 clones listed, approximately 80% were seen once. Sequencing was performed on CD4+ or CD8+ T cells sorted from blood, taken in a trial of the OX40 agonist ivuxolimab. The source is an adult with an advanced solid tumor such as melanoma, head and neck, liver or kidney cancer. The CDR3 runs from the conserved cysteine through the conserved F or W. A D gene is named only where the DNA matches it firmly. Size is omitted from some rows. Given values are once, few, many or a class for expanded clones.

J gene,D gene,V gene,clone size,CDR3 DNA,CDR3 protein
TRBJ1-2,NA,TRBV2,NA,TGTGCCAGCAGTGACAGGGGTGGCTACACCTTC,CASSDRGGYTF
TRBJ2-2,NA,TRBV10-1,NA,TGCGCCAGCAAAGACAGCACCGGGGAGCTGTTTTTT,CASKDSTGELFF
TRBJ1-2,NA,TRBV7-6,once,TGTGCCAGCAGCTTAGGGGTAATGGATGACCTCTGGGGCTACACCTTC,CASSLGVMDDLWGYTF
TRBJ2-7,TRBD2,TRBV6-5,NA,TGTGCCAGCAGCAAGCGGGGGAGCTCCTACGAGCAGTACTTC,CASSKRGSSYEQYF
TRBJ2-5,NA,TRBV15,NA,TGTGCCACCAGCAGAGGGTGGTCTGGGGAGACCCAGTACTTC,CATSRGWSGETQYF
TRBJ1-5,TRBD1,TRBV7-2,NA,TGTGCCAGCGGAGACAGGGGCAATCAGCCCCAGCATTTT,CASGDRGNQPQHF
TRBJ2-1,NA,TRBV4-2,NA,TGTGCCAGCAGCCAAGGCCCGGGAGATTCCTACAATGAGCAGTTCTTC,CASSQGPGDSYNEQFF
TRBJ1-2,TRBD1,TRBV10-1,few,TGCGCCAGCAGTTCCGACAGGGCTTATGGCTACACCTTC,CASSSDRAYGYTF
TRBJ2-5,NA,TRBV7-9,NA,TGTGCCAGCAGCCTGAAAGAGACCCAGTACTTC,CASSLKETQYF
TRBJ2-1,NA,TRBV7-7,NA,TGTGCCAGCAGCCAGACCACACAGGGAGAGCAGTTCTTC,CASSQTTQGEQFF
TRBJ2-2,TRBD2,TRBV5-1,NA,TGCGCCAGCAGCCTAGCGGGAGGGAGAACCGGGGAGCTGTTTTTT,CASSLAGGRTGELFF
TRBJ2-3,NA,TRBV7-9,few,TGTGCCAGCCGCAACACCCTTCGCGCAGATACGCAGTATTTT,CASRNTLRADTQYF
TRBJ2-3,TRBD2,TRBV27,few,TGTGCCAGCAGTTTATTGTGGGGGGGTCTTTATACGCAGTATTTT,CASSLLWGGLYTQYF
TRBJ2-5,TRBD1,TRBV27,NA,TGTGCCAGCAGTACGACAGGGGGCGACCAAGAGACCCAGTACTTC,CASSTTGGDQETQYF
TRBJ1-6,NA,TRBV18,once,TGTGCCAGCTCACTCCAGGGAAATAATTCACCCCTCCACTTT,CASSLQGNNSPLHF
TRBJ1-2,NA,TRBV11-2,NA,TGTGCCAGCAGCTTAACTCTACAGGGAGGCTATGGCTACACCTTC,CASSLTLQGGYGYTF
TRBJ2-3,TRBD2,TRBV18,once,TGTGCCAGCTCACCGAGGACTAGCGGCACAGATACGCAGTATTTT,CASSPRTSGTDTQYF
TRBJ2-5,NA,TRBV7-2,once,TGTGCCAGCAGCTTAACGTCCCACACAGGGCCTGAGCAGTACTTC,CASSLTSHTGPEQYF
TRBJ2-1,TRBD2,TRBV28,once,TGTGCCAGCACCCCTTCCCTAGCGGGAATTAGGAATGAGCAGTTCTTC,CASTPSLAGIRNEQFF
TRBJ1-4,NA,TRBV29-1,NA,TGCAGCGTTGTGGGGCAGGATGAAAAACTGTTTTTT,CSVVGQDEKLFF
TRBJ2-3,TRBD2,TRBV12-5,NA,TGTGCTAGTGGTTTGGTTACGACTAGCGGGGGCACAGATACGCAGTATTTT,CASGLVTTSGGTDTQYF
TRBJ1-6,TRBD1,TRBV7-2,NA,TGTGCCAGCAGACTTGGGACAGCCATTAATTCACCCCTCCACTTT,CASRLGTAINSPLHF
TRBJ2-5,NA,TRBV7-8,NA,TGTGCCAGCAGGAACAGGTTCCAAGAGACCCAGTACTTC,CASRNRFQETQYF
TRBJ2-2,NA,TRBV7-9,NA,TGTGCCAGCAGCTTAGCGGGGGGACCCGGGGAGCTGTTTTTT,CASSLAGGPGELFF
TRBJ1-2,TRBD1,TRBV10-3,NA,TGTGCCACCGGGACAGGCTATGGCTACACCTTC,CATGTGYGYTF
TRBJ1-1,NA,TRBV4-1,NA,TGCGCCAGCAGACACCTGGGGGGGACTGAAGCTTTCTTT,CASRHLGGTEAFF
TRBJ2-3,TRBD2,TRBV11-3,NA,TGTGCCAGCAGCTTAGATCAGACTAGCGGCGCCGAAGGGATGCAGTATTTT,CASSLDQTSGAEGMQYF
TRBJ2-7,NA,TRBV15,few,TGTGCCACCAGCAGGTTCTCGGGACTGCAACCCCCTAGAAGGTTCTACGAGCAGTACTTC,CATSRFSGLQPPRRFYEQYF
TRBJ2-7,NA,TRBV21-1,NA,TGTGCCAGCAGCAAATGGAGGGGGCGCGACGAGCAGTACTTC,CASSKWRGRDEQYF
TRBJ1-6,NA,TRBV5-8,NA,TGTGCCAGCAGCTCCCCGGCAGACTATAGATCACCCCTCCACTTT,CASSSPADYRSPLHF
TRBJ1-5,NA,TRBV18,NA,TGTGCCAGCTCCTCCGGGACCGGGCTGAGGCCCCAGCATTTT,CASSSGTGLRPQHF
TRBJ2-4,NA,TRBV7-8,once,TGTGCCAGCAGCCCTCGAATGGCAGCCAAAAACATTCAGTACTTC,CASSPRMAAKNIQYF
TRBJ1-4,NA,TRBV10-3,NA,TGTGCCATCAGTGAGTCGACGGGGAAGGGCGAAAAACTGTTTTTT,CAISESTGKGEKLFF
TRBJ2-1,NA,TRBV7-3,NA,TGTGCCAGCAGCTTAGGCCGAAACAATGAGCAGTTCTTC,CASSLGRNNEQFF
TRBJ1-5,NA,TRBV2,NA,TGTGCCAGCGGGGACGCCCATAGCAATCAGCCCCAGCATTTT,CASGDAHSNQPQHF
TRBJ1-1,TRBD1,TRBV6-5,NA,TGTGCCAGCAGTTGGGTCCAGGGGGCCAGGAGGTTCTTT,CASSWVQGARRFF
TRBJ1-2,NA,TRBV5-5,NA,TGTGCCAGCAGCTGGACGGTATATGGCTACACCTTC,CASSWTVYGYTF
TRBJ2-5,NA,TRBV18,NA,TGTGCCAGCTCACCCAGTCATAGTCAAGAGACCCAGTACTTC,CASSPSHSQETQYF
TRBJ1-1,TRBD1,TRBV7-2,NA,TGTGCCAGCAGCTTAGCGGCCCAGGGGGGAGCTTTCTTT,CASSLAAQGGAFF
TRBJ1-4,TRBD1,TRBV19,NA,TGTGCCAGTACGGGGGGACAGGCTGCAACTAATGAAAAACTGTTTTTT,CASTGGQAATNEKLFF
TRBJ2-1,TRBD2,TRBV18,NA,TGTGCCAGCTCATCAGGACTAGCCGCGGTCCGTAACAATGAGCAGTTCTTC,CASSSGLAAVRNNEQFF
TRBJ1-4,NA,TRBV4-1,NA,TGCGCCAGCAGCCAAGGGACCCGGGTTCGGACTCAGCACGAAAAACTGTTTTTT,CASSQGTRVRTQHEKLFF
TRBJ2-1,TRBD1,TRBV19,NA,TGTGCCAGTAGTTCTCCGGGACAGGGGGCGCATTGGGGCCCGAATGAGCAGTTCTTC,CASSSPGQGAHWGPNEQFF
TRBJ1-1,NA,TRBV14,NA,TGTGCCAGCAGCCAGAGAGGGGGCACTGAAGCTTTCTTT,CASSQRGGTEAFF
TRBJ1-5,NA,TRBV28,few,TGTGCCAGCAGTTTATCAGTCGGACGCATGAATCAGCCCCAGCATTTT,CASSLSVGRMNQPQHF
TRBJ2-5,TRBD2,TRBV7-8,few,TGTGCCAGCAGCCGAGGGAGGGCCTTAGAGACCCAGTACTTC,CASSRGRALETQYF
TRBJ2-5,NA,TRBV5-1,NA,TGCGCCAGCAGCTTGAATGTCGAAGAGACCCAGTACTTC,CASSLNVEETQYF
TRBJ2-7,TRBD1,TRBV5-7,NA,TGTGCCAGCAGCCCGGGACAGGGAGAACGCGAGCAGTACTTC,CASSPGQGEREQYF
TRBJ2-7,TRBD1,TRBV19,NA,TGTGCCAGCACCAAGCAGGACAGGGGGGGCTACGAGCAGTACTTC,CASTKQDRGGYEQYF
TRBJ1-3,NA,TRBV19,NA,TGTGCCAGTAAATCAGGGCTATCTGGAAACACCATATATTTT,CASKSGLSGNTIYF
TRBJ1-1,NA,TRBV4-1,NA,TGCGCCAGCAGCCAAGCCCGGACACACTTGAACACTGAAGCTTTCTTT,CASSQARTHLNTEAFF
TRBJ2-7,TRBD2,TRBV7-8,NA,TGTGCCAGCAGCCGCGGGACTAGCGGGCGATTCTACGAGCAGTACTTC,CASSRGTSGRFYEQYF
TRBJ1-1,NA,TRBV7-2,few,TGTGCCAGCAGCTTACTAGGACGCGCTGAAGCTTTCTTT,CASSLLGRAEAFF